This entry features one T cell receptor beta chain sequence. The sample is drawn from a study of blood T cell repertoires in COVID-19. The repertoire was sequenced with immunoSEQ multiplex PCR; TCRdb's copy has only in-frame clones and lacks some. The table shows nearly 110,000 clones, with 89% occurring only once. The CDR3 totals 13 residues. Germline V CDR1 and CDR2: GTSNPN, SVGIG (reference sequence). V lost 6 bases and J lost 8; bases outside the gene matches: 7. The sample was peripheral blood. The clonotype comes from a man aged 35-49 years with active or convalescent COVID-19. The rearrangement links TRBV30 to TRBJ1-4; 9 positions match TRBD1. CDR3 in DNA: TGTGCCTGCCAACAGGGGGCCCGGGAAAAACTGTTTTTT. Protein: CACQQGAREKLFF.